The 32 T cell receptor beta chains below were found in one sample sequenced in a study of neurological immune-mediated disorders. TCRdb reprocessed the 5' RACE reads via MiXCR and lists one record per CDR3 protein. The top ten clones hold around 6% of a sample with 45,000 to 50,000 distinct CDR3 sequences, roughly 4% of them seen once. Sequencing input: PBMCs. These receptors came from a woman in her fifties or sixties with multiple sclerosis.

This clonotype was seen a few times. This chain joins TRBV4-1 and TRBJ2-3; D gene ambiguous. This CDR3 is 13 amino acids long. Germline CDR1 is MGHRA and CDR2 is YSYEKL. The ends were cut back, 3 bases at V and 7 bases at J, with 11 bases in the middle. The CDR3 DNA sequence: TGCGCCAGCAGCCATTGGTCCGTGAATACGCAGTATTTT. It translates to CASSHWSVNTQYF.

This clonotype was found many times. In DNA form, the CDR3 reads TGCGCCAGCAGCCCCCTCAGGAACACTGAAGCTTTCTTT. It is translated as CASSPLRNTEAFF. The chain uses TRBV4-3 and TRBJ1-1; D is uncertain. The CDR3 is 13 residues long. Per germline, CDR1 LGHNA and CDR2 YSLEER. The V end lost 4 bases, the J end lost 1 base, and 7 bases lay between the germline ends.

This clonotype was recorded a few times. The chain couples TRBV7-2 to TRBJ2-3, with a weak D call TRBD1 (5 bases). The V end was cut by 4 bases, the J end by 2 bases, with 7 bases between. The CDR3 spans 13 residues. CDR1 and CDR2 (germline): SGHTA, FQGNSA. CDR3 sequence: CASSSDTTDTQYF. The CDR3 nucleotides are TGTGCCAGCAGCTCGGACACCACAGATACGCAGTATTTT.

Many counts were recorded for this clonotype. The chain has TRBV2 and TRBJ1-2, with D perhaps matching TRBD1 (5 bases). Germline V CDR1 and CDR2: SNHLY, FYNNEI. The CDR3 length is 16 residues. Trimming took off 2 bases at V and 8 bases at J, with 21 bases between the two ends. CDR3 in DNA: TGTGCCAGCAGTGAATGGGGACCGACAGCCTCGGGAGGCTACACCTTC. Translation: CASSEWGPTASGGYTF.

This clonotype has a handful of counts. The chain uses TRBV4-1 and TRBJ2-1; D may be TRBD2 (7 bases). This CDR3 has 15 amino acids. Trimming cost V 4 bases and J 10 bases, with 20 bases left between them. From germline, CDR1 is MGHRA and CDR2 YSYEKL. CDR3 nucleotide sequence: TGCGCCAGCAGCCCAAGGGGGGGTTACACCTCGGAGCAGTTCTTC. Residues: CASSPRGGYTSEQFF.

This clonotype was found many times. The rearrangement links TRBV7-8 to TRBJ2-1; 13 bases are shared with TRBD2. There are 16 residues in the CDR3. V trimming: 6 bases; J trimming: 6 bases; junction bases outside the gene matches: 8. Germline-derived CDR1 and CDR2 are SGHVS and FQNEAQ. Here the CDR3 DNA reads TGTGCCAGCAGTTCCCCGGGGACTAGCGGGATCAATGAGCAGTTCTTC. It is translated as CASSSPGTSGINEQFF.

With respect to this clonotype: This could be a read error, since a much larger clone is one nucleotide away. The chain recombines TRBV11-1 with TRBJ1-2, with no clear D. CDR1 and CDR2 (germline): SGHAT, FQDESV (reference sequence). Trimming removed 3 bases at V and 0 bases at J, with 5 bases between. The CDR3 loop spans 13 amino acids. The CDR3 DNA reads as TGTGCCAGCAGCTTCGAGGCTAACTATGGCTACACCTTC. Translated, it gives CASSFEANYGYTF.

On this clonotype itself: Being one base from a much bigger clone, this may be a read error. The V call is TRBV9, the J call TRBJ2-4; 8 bases agree with TRBD2. The CDR3 is 13 amino acids. CDR1 and CDR2 (germline): SGDLS, YYNGEE. V shed 0 bases and J 10 bases; nucleotides not matched to a gene: 3. The CDR3 region has the DNA TGTGCCAGCAGCGTAGCGGGAGGGAAAATTCAGTACTTC. This sequence encodes CASSVAGGKIQYF.

A few counts support this clonotype. The chain uses TRBV3-1 and TRBJ2-3; no clear D. The V gene's germline CDR1 is LGHDT and CDR2 YNNKEL (reference sequence). The CDR3 runs 14 residues. V lost 4 bases, J lost 2 bases, and 10 bases lay in between. In DNA, the CDR3 is TGTGCCAGCAGCCGAAGACGAGTCACAGATACGCAGTATTTT. It codes for CASSRRRVTDTQYF.

The CDR3 reads CASSSPLDTQYF. DNA of the CDR3: TGTGCCAGCAGCTCCCCCCTCGACACGCAGTATTTT. The chain couples TRBV7-2 to TRBJ2-3, with D unclear. Germline V gene data show CDR1 as SGHTA and CDR2 as FQGNSA. Trimming pared 4 bases from V and 9 bases from J, leaving 11 bases between. The CDR3 covers 12 residues.

This clonotype showed up just a few times. V is TRBV12-3 or TRBV12-4 and J is TRBJ1-6; possible D gene TRBD1, 5 bases. Deletions cut 0 bases from V and 8 bases from J, with 8 bases between. CDR3 length: 14 amino acids. The CDR3 here is CASSLAGDYSPLHF. The CDR3, as DNA: TGTGCCAGCAGTTTAGCGGGGGACTATTCACCCCTCCACTTT.

This clonotype has ten or more counts. The chain employs TRBV20-1 and TRBJ2-7; TRBD2 matches 10 bases. After removal of 3 bases from V and 5 bases from J, the junction contained 7 bases not matched to a gene. The CDR3 runs 14 residues. The germline V gene encodes CDR1 DFQATT and CDR2 SNEGSKA (reference sequence). The CDR3 nucleotides are TGCAGTGCTAGCCCAGCGGGGGGGCTCCACGAGCAGTACTTC. The encoded protein is CSASPAGGLHEQYF.

This clonotype was recorded at least ten times. This chain uses TRBV14 with TRBJ1-1; the D is unclear. Per germline, CDR1 SGHDN and CDR2 FVKESK. Trimming pared 6 bases from V and 0 bases from J, leaving 8 bases between. This CDR3 region has 13 residues. CDR3: CASSLDMNTEAFF. The CDR3 region has the DNA TGTGCCAGCAGTCTTGACATGAACACTGAAGCTTTCTTT.

This clonotype has at least ten counts. The chain couples TRBV2 to TRBJ2-7; TRBD1 matches at 8 bases. The CDR3 extends over 14 amino acids. Germline V lookup: CDR1 SNHLY, CDR2 FYNNEI. V lost 7 bases and J lost 3; bases outside the gene matches: 8. CDR3 protein: CASTEDRALYEQYF. CDR3 in DNA: TGTGCCAGCACAGAGGACAGGGCTCTCTACGAGCAGTACTTC.

About this clonotype: A junction boundary mismatches the germline segment, possibly from a read error. The rearrangement uses TRBV5-5 and TRBJ1-2; D unresolved. CDR1 is SGHKS, CDR2 YYEKEE, per germline (reference sequence). The CDR3 loop spans 12 amino acids. CDR3 protein: CVSSLGTYGYTF. DNA of the CDR3: TGTGTCAGCAGCCTCGGCACTTATGGCTACACCTTC.

This clonotype was counted many times. The CDR3 spells CSARELGVSYNEQFF. The CDR3 DNA reads TGCAGTGCTAGAGAACTAGGGGTTTCCTACAATGAGCAGTTCTTC. The chain joins TRBV20-1 to TRBJ2-1; TRBD1 or TRBD2 may be the D gene (5 bases each). The germline V gene has CDR1 DFQATT and CDR2 SNEGSKA (reference sequence). Trimming shortened V by 0 bases and J by 1 base, and 10 bases separated the two germline ends. The CDR3 is 15 amino acids.

The rearrangement joins TRBV6-2 or TRBV6-3 to TRBJ2-7; 10 nucleotides agree with TRBD2. CDR1 MNHEY and CDR2 SVGEGT come from the germline V gene. The CDR3 extends over 13 amino acids. Trimming cost V 6 bases and J 7 bases; bases outside gene matches: 6. CDR3 in DNA: TGTGCCAGCAGAGCGGGGGGGGCCAGAGAGCAGTACTTC. Its translation: CASRAGGAREQYF.

This clonotype was counted ten times or more. This chain joins TRBV18 and TRBJ2-6; the D gene is possibly TRBD1 (6 bases). The CDR3 loop spans 18 amino acids. From germline, CDR1 is KGHSH and CDR2 LQKENI. Trimming shortened V by 3 bases and J by 0 bases, and 15 bases separated the two germline ends. The CDR3 DNA is TGTGCCAGCTCACCTTCTCACAGGGTGTTCTCTGGGGCCAACGTCCTGACTTTC. This sequence encodes CASSPSHRVFSGANVLTF.

This chain links TRBV11-2 with TRBJ2-3; D is possibly TRBD2 (7 bases). V lost 5 bases and J 4 bases, leaving 16 bases between the germline ends. This CDR3 has 15 residues. Germline CDR1 reads SGHAT; CDR2 reads FQNNGV. CDR3 sequence (DNA): TGTGCCAGCAGCCCCTGGGGGGGCAGGTCAGATACGCAGTATTTT. It yields the protein CASSPWGGRSDTQYF.

This clonotype was seen ten or more times. The chain joins TRBV11-2 to TRBJ2-7, with D perhaps matching TRBD2 (7 bases). V was clipped by 4 bases and J by 1 base, with 14 bases between them. This CDR3 is 15 amino acids long. Germline CDR1 and CDR2: SGHAT and FQNNGV. DNA of the CDR3: TGTGCCAGCAGCTCCTTCGGGGGGCCATCCTACGAGCAGTACGTC. Amino acids: CASSSFGGPSYEQYV.

J is TRBJ1-5 and V is TRBV7-2; 9 bases are a match to TRBD1. J gave up 3 bases and V 5 bases, and 14 bases lay outside the gene matches. Germline-derived CDR1 and CDR2 are SGHTA and FQGNSA. The CDR3 is 18 amino acids. The CDR3, as DNA: TGTGCCAGCAGCCGCCTTAAACGGGGACAGGGCGACAATCAGCCCCAGCATTTT. Translation: CASSRLKRGQGDNQPQHF.

In its sample, this clonotype was seen many times. The chain uses TRBV2 and TRBJ2-5; 7 bases align to TRBD2. Germline V gene sequence: CDR1 SNHLY, CDR2 FYNNEI. This CDR3 comprises 12 residues. J lost 6 bases, V lost 10 bases, and 8 bases had no gene match. CDR3 bases: TGTGCCATGCAGGGAGGGGAGAAGACCCAGTACTTC. This codes for CAMQGGEKTQYF.

This clonotype was counted ten times or more. The rearrangement joins TRBV15 to TRBJ1-6; D remains ambiguous. Trimming took 0 bases from V and 7 from J, leaving 1 base between them. CDR1 and CDR2 from the germline V gene are LNHNV and YYDKDF (reference sequence). The CDR3 covers 12 residues. For the CDR3, the DNA is TGTGCCACCAGCAGAGAAAATTCACCCCTCCACTTT. Residues: CATSRENSPLHF.

There are many counts of this clonotype. J is TRBJ2-1 and V is TRBV2; D unclear. Per germline, CDR1 SNHLY and CDR2 FYNNEI. This CDR3 spans 13 amino acids. V shed 10 bases and J shed 0 bases, with 10 bases lying between them. The DNA for the CDR3 is TGTGCCACCCGACGTGGCTCCTACAATGAGCAGTTCTTC. Translating gives CATRRGSYNEQFF.

This chain connects TRBV3-1 to TRBJ2-1; no firm D call. Germline V CDR1 and CDR2: LGHDT, YNNKEL (reference sequence). CDR3 length equals 14 residues. Trimming removed 2 bases at V and 12 bases at J, with 17 bases between. This CDR3 reads CASSQPGRAGGQFF. CDR3 DNA: TGTGCCAGCAGCCAACCCGGACGGGCTGGCGGGCAGTTCTTC.

This clonotype was recorded a few times. This chain joins TRBV20-1 and TRBJ2-3; 16 nucleotides match TRBD2. The CDR3 has 15 amino acids. J was trimmed by 6 bases and V by 5 bases; bases with no gene match: 5. Germline CDR1 reads DFQATT; CDR2 reads SNEGSKA (reference sequence). The CDR3, as DNA: TGCAGTGCTTTGGGACTAGCGGGGGGGTCCGATACGCAGTATTTT. As protein: CSALGLAGGSDTQYF.

This clonotype was recorded at least ten times. The gene calls are TRBV30 and TRBJ2-3, with D unresolved. CDR1 GTSNPN and CDR2 SVGIG come from the germline V gene (reference sequence). V was clipped by 0 bases and J by 2 bases, with 6 bases between them. The CDR3 has 13 residues. This chain's CDR3 is CAWSVDSTDTQYF. CDR3 nucleotide sequence: TGTGCCTGGAGTGTAGACTCCACAGATACGCAGTATTTT.

The V and J genes are TRBV19 and TRBJ1-5; possible D gene TRBD1, 5 bases. The CDR3 length is 16 residues. The V gene lost 2 bases and the J gene lost 2 bases, with 13 bases spanning the gap. Germline-derived CDR1 and CDR2 are LNHDA and SQIVND (reference sequence). The CDR3 coding sequence is TGTGCCAGTAGTATAAGGCGGCAGGGAGGCAATCAGCCCCAGCATTTT. It translates to CASSIRRQGGNQPQHF.

This clonotype was counted only a few times. The gene calls are TRBV5-1 and TRBJ2-3, with D hard to call. There are 13 residues in the CDR3. CDR1 and CDR2 (germline): SGHRS, YFSETQ. Trimming took 0 bases from V and 4 from J, leaving 6 bases between them. The chain's CDR3 is CASSLVTSDTQYF. CDR3 bases: TGCGCCAGCAGCTTGGTTACGTCAGATACGCAGTATTTT.

The table lists this clonotype with many counts. The gene calls are TRBV6-2 or TRBV6-3 and TRBJ2-3; perhaps TRBD2 as D (5 bases). V lost 2 bases and J 0 bases, leaving 12 bases between the germline ends. Germline V gene sequence: CDR1 MNHEY, CDR2 SVGEGT. CDR3 length equals 16 residues. CDR3 coding DNA: TGTGCCAGCAGTTACATAGAGCGGCTGAGCACAGATACGCAGTATTTT. Amino acids: CASSYIERLSTDTQYF.

The J gene is TRBJ2-1, the V gene TRBV4-1, with a weak D call TRBD2 (5 bases). V shed 1 base and J shed 0 bases, with 13 bases lying between them. The CDR3 spans 17 residues. CDR1 and CDR2 from the germline V gene are MGHRA and YSYEKL. CDR3 DNA sequence: TGCGCCAGCAGCCAAGCGCCTCAGCGGAGCTCCTACAATGAGCAGTTCTTC. Amino acid sequence: CASSQAPQRSSYNEQFF.

The table lists this clonotype with a few counts. The rearrangement joins TRBV6-2 or TRBV6-3 to TRBJ2-1; D perhaps matches TRBD2 (5 bases). This CDR3 has 14 amino acids. Germline V gene lookup returns CDR1 MNHEY and CDR2 SVGEGT. The germline V and J ends were trimmed by 10 bases and 2 bases, with 15 bases remaining between them. The CDR3 coding sequence is TGTGCCATCGGGCTAGCTGCTCCCTACAATGAGCAGTTCTTC. As protein: CAIGLAAPYNEQFF.